Sequencing of this TCR beta chain was carried out in a study of vaccination and CD4 T cells after COVID-19. Across the study: Two Hispanic individuals were among six male and four female convalescent patients. Timing of post-vaccine sample collection was a median 72 days after dose two, with a range of 14 to 241.

This clonotype was seen more than once but under ten times. Its antigen remains unidentified. Overall study results and limits: In convalescent patients, 304 of 307 vaccine-specific clones were spike mono-reactive. Only after vaccination were a median about 90% of convalescents' reactive clones seen.

A single record per CDR3 protein comes from TCRdb applying MiXCR to the PCR reads. The repertoire has about 22,000 distinct CDR3 sequences, approximately 57% of them found once; the top ten carry approximately 0.99%. This TCR was recovered from a human donor who had recovered from COVID-19. The sample in question was CD4+ T cells from blood, obtained before SARS-CoV-2 vaccination.

This chain's CDR3 is CASSLGDRGNTEAFF. CDR3 nucleotide sequence: TGTGCCAGCAGTTTAGGGGACAGGGGGAACACTGAAGCTTTCTTT. V gene TRBV28 combines with J gene TRBJ1-1; 10 nucleotides agree with TRBD1. The ends lost 2 bases at V and 1 base at J; junction bases unmatched: 1. CDR1 MDHEN and CDR2 SYDVKM come from the germline V gene. The CDR3 has 15 residues.